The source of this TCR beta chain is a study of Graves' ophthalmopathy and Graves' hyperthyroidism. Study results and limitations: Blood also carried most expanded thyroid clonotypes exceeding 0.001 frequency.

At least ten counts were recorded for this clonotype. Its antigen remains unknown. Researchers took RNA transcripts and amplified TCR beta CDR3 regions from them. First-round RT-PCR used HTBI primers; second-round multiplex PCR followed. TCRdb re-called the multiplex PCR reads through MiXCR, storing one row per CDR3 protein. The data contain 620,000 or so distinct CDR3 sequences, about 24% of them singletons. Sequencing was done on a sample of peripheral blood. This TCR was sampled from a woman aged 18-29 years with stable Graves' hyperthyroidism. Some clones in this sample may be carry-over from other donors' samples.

The CDR3, as DNA: TGCAGTGCGGGGGGACAGCGGACTAACACTGAAGCTTTCTTT. As protein: CSAGGQRTNTEAFF. The rearrangement joins TRBV20-1 to TRBJ1-1; 7 positions match TRBD1. The CDR3 runs to 14 residues. Germline loops: CDR1 DFQATT, CDR2 SNEGSKA (reference sequence). Trimming took 6 bases from V and 2 from J; bases not matched to a gene: 9.